These 28 T cell receptor beta chains came from one sample sequenced in a study of long-term antiretroviral therapy in people with HIV. Version v3.0 of the immunoSEQ assay was performed at survey level. Assay: immunoSEQ multiplex PCR; the TCRdb copy retains only in-frame clones and omits some. In the table there are about 10,000 clones, roughly 77% of which are singletons. This sample comprised unsorted PBMCs, obtained 0.7 years after starting antiretroviral therapy. The receptor source for this set is a man in his forties or fifties with HIV.

The chain employs TRBV19 and TRBJ2-6; D is unclear. This CDR3 has 14 amino acids. Germline V gives CDR1 LNHDA, CDR2 SQIVND (reference sequence). Trimming took off 3 bases at V and 0 bases at J, with 3 bases between the two ends. CDR3: CASSIGSGANVLTF. CDR3 sequence (DNA): TGTGCCAGTAGTATCGGCTCTGGGGCCAACGTCCTGACTTTC.

The J gene is TRBJ2-7, the V gene TRBV9; the D is unclear. Germline V CDR1 and CDR2: SGDLS, YYNGEE. V was trimmed by 4 bases and J by 2 bases, leaving 16 bases between them. The CDR3 is 15 amino acids. The CDR3 is CASSRAASLTYEQYF. The CDR3, as DNA: TGTGCCAGCAGCCGGGCTGCCAGTTTAACCTACGAGCAGTACTTC. The variable domain in full, with the rest retrieved from reference TRBV9 and TRBJ2-7, is DSGVTQTPKHLITATGQRVTLRCSPRSGDLSVYWYQQSLDQGLQFLIQYYNGEERAKGNILERFSAQQFPDLHSELNLSSLELGDSALYFCASSRAASLTYEQYFGPGTRLTVT.

V is TRBV9 and J is TRBJ2-7; 9 bases fit TRBD1. CDR1 is SGDLS, CDR2 YYNGEE, per germline. The ends lost 0 bases at V and 1 base at J; junction bases unmatched: 5. This CDR3 contains 16 residues. CDR3 region: CASSVEAGQGSYEQYF. In nucleotides, the CDR3 is TGTGCCAGCAGCGTAGAGGCGGGACAGGGTTCCTACGAGCAGTACTTC.

This clone came up a few times. J is TRBJ1-2 and V is TRBV18, with 9 bases aligning to TRBD1. CDR3 size: 18 residues. CDR1 is KGHSH, CDR2 LQKENI, per germline. The ends lost 6 bases at V and 7 bases at J; junction bases unmatched: 21. In nucleotides, the CDR3 is TGTGCCAGCTCCCCGTATGGGACAGGGAACCTCCAGGGTTCTGGCTACACCTTC. Translating it yields CASSPYGTGNLQGSGYTF.

The rearrangement joins TRBV9 to TRBJ1-2; TRBD1 might be the D (6 bases). CDR3 size: 15 residues. Germline V gene sequence: CDR1 SGDLS, CDR2 YYNGEE. V lost 0 bases to trimming and J lost 4 bases, with 13 bases between them. In nucleotides, the CDR3 is TGTGCCAGCAGCGTAGCTCCGGGACAACTCTATGGCTACACCTTC. Translation: CASSVAPGQLYGYTF.

The chain links TRBV4-1 to TRBJ1-5, with 7 bases identical to TRBD1. Germline CDR1 and CDR2: MGHRA and YSYEKL. With V trimmed by 3 bases and J by 3 bases, 5 bases remained unmatched. The CDR3 length is 15 residues. This CDR3 is CASSHLTGPNQPQHF. CDR3 nucleotide sequence: TGCGCCAGCAGCCACCTGACAGGGCCCAATCAGCCCCAGCATTTT.

This chain connects TRBV30 to TRBJ2-1, with D perhaps matching TRBD2 (6 bases). CDR3 length: 15 residues. The V gene's germline CDR1 is GTSNPN and CDR2 SVGIG (reference sequence). V was clipped by 0 bases and J by 9 bases, with 18 bases between them. The CDR3 region has the DNA TGTGCCTGGAGTGTACCCTCGCGACTAGAGGGTGAGCAGTTCTTC. As protein: CAWSVPSRLEGEQFF.

The chain uses TRBV2 and TRBJ2-7, with 13 bases aligning to TRBD2. The CDR3 length is 18 residues. Germline V gene sequence: CDR1 SNHLY, CDR2 FYNNEI. J was trimmed by 3 bases and V by 2 bases; bases with no gene match: 10. This chain's CDR3 is CASSEHKFRTSGSYEQYF. CDR3 DNA: TGTGCCAGCAGTGAACATAAATTCCGGACTAGCGGGAGCTACGAGCAGTACTTC.

This clone is a singleton in its sample. The chain couples TRBV27 to TRBJ2-7, with no clear D. V was cut by 1 base and J by 6 bases, with 10 bases left in between. Looked up from germline, CDR1 is MNHEY and CDR2 is SMNVEV (reference sequence). The CDR3 length is 13 residues. CDR3 in amino acids: CASSLFFPSEQYF. DNA for the CDR3: TGTGCCAGCAGTTTATTTTTCCCCAGCGAGCAGTACTTC.

In this sample, this clone turned up a few times. V is TRBV28 and J is TRBJ2-7, with unresolved D. V gave up 3 bases and J gave up 4 bases, with 16 bases separating them. CDR1 and CDR2 (germline): MDHEN, SYDVKM. The CDR3 is 15 amino acids. As DNA, the CDR3 is TGTGCCAGCAGTTTCGCGGAGCTCCTACGTTACGAGCAGTACTTC. Translated: CASSFAELLRYEQYF.

The rearrangement joins TRBV25-1 to TRBJ2-3; 9 nucleotides line up with TRBD1. With 2 bases clipped from V and 5 bases from J, the junction kept 5 bases outside the gene matches. Germline V gene lookup returns CDR1 MGHDK and CDR2 SYGVNS. The CDR3 has 15 amino acids. The CDR3 here is CASSEPGQGKDTQYF. The CDR3 DNA sequence: TGTGCCAGCAGTGAACCGGGACAGGGAAAAGATACGCAGTATTTT.

The chain is built from TRBV6-6 and TRBJ2-7; 9 nucleotides agree with TRBD2. The germline gives CDR1 MNHNY, CDR2 SVGAGI (reference sequence). V trimming: 4 bases; J trimming: 9 bases; junction bases outside the gene matches: 10. The CDR3 extends over 14 amino acids. The CDR3: CASSSDQTSGLQYF. In DNA, the CDR3 is TGTGCCAGCAGTTCCGATCAGACTAGCGGTTTGCAGTACTTC.

This clone was counted a single time. The chain links TRBV11-2 to TRBJ2-7; 8 bases match TRBD1. The CDR3 is 14 residues long. J was trimmed by 7 bases and V by 1 base; bases with no gene match: 6. CDR1 is SGHAT, CDR2 FQNNGV, per germline. Here the CDR3 DNA reads TGTGCCAGCAGCTTAGGGCAGGGGGCGGGGGAGCAGTACTTC. This translates into CASSLGQGAGEQYF.

The table lists this clone with a few counts. The gene calls are TRBV19 and TRBJ2-3; D is ambiguous. There are 11 residues in the CDR3. Germline V gene sequence: CDR1 LNHDA, CDR2 SQIVND (reference sequence). With 0 bases removed from V and 6 bases from J, the gap between germline ends came to 1 base. CDR3 residues: CASSIEDTQYF. DNA of the CDR3: TGTGCCAGTAGTATAGAGGATACGCAGTATTTT.

CDR3 coding DNA: TGCGCCAGCAGTTTCACGGGACTAGCGGGAGGGCCTGGCTCCTACAATGAGCAGTTCTTC. Residues: CASSFTGLAGGPGSYNEQFF. This chain uses TRBV5-1 with TRBJ2-1; TRBD2 matches at 16 bases. The V segment lost 5 bases and the J segment 0 bases; nucleotides outside the gene matches: 11. Germline V CDR1 and CDR2: SGHRS, YFSETQ. This CDR3 has 20 amino acids.

This sequence joins TRBV28 and TRBJ2-1; D may match TRBD1 or TRBD2 (5 bases each). Germline CDR1 MDHEN, CDR2 SYDVKM. This CDR3 is 17 amino acids long. Deletions cut 1 base from V and 8 bases from J, with 21 bases between. The CDR3 DNA is TGTGCCAGCAGTTTATATTGGAAGGGGTGGGGGAGCGATGAGCAGTTCTTC. This codes for CASSLYWKGWGSDEQFF.

The genes are TRBV7-8 and TRBJ2-5; TRBD2 matches 11 bases. V dropped 1 base and J dropped 3; count of bases not matched to a gene: 13. Germline V gene lookup returns CDR1 SGHVS and CDR2 FQNEAQ. The CDR3 consists of 19 residues. CDR3 sequence: CASSLGRNLAGGWEETQYF. As DNA, the CDR3 is TGTGCCAGCAGCTTAGGAAGGAATCTAGCGGGAGGATGGGAAGAGACCCAGTACTTC. Full variable domain (missing parts from reference TRBV7-8 and TRBJ2-5): GAGVSQSPRYKVAKRGQDVALRCDPISGHVSLFWYQQALGQGPEFLTYFQNEAQLDKSGLPSDRFFAERPEGSVSTLKIQRTQQEDSAVYLCASSLGRNLAGGWEETQYFGPGTRLLVL.

This rearrangement joins TRBV5-6 to TRBJ1-4; unclear D gene. Trimming left V 1 base short and J 5 bases short, with 12 bases between. Germline CDR1 SGHDT, CDR2 YYEEEE. The CDR3 has 15 amino acids. The CDR3 is CASSLFSPRNEKLFF. The CDR3 bases are TGTGCCAGCAGCTTGTTTTCACCTAGAAATGAAAAACTGTTTTTT.

This chain links TRBV5-1 with TRBJ2-7; TRBD1 or TRBD2 may be the D gene (5 bases each). The CDR3 is 14 residues long. Germline loops: CDR1 SGHRS, CDR2 YFSETQ. Trimming removed 4 bases at V and 5 bases at J, with 16 bases between. CDR3 region: CASSPGPGTHEQYF. CDR3 DNA: TGCGCCAGCAGCCCGGGGCCGGGGACGCACGAGCAGTACTTC.

This chain connects TRBV2 to TRBJ2-3; no clear D. Trimming took off 8 bases at V and 5 bases at J, with 8 bases between the two ends. The germline V gene has CDR1 SNHLY and CDR2 FYNNEI. CDR3 length: 11 residues. CDR3 region: CASRLVDTQYF. For the CDR3, the DNA is TGTGCCAGCCGATTAGTAGATACGCAGTATTTT. Based on the CDR3 plus reference TRBV2 and TRBJ2-3, the full variable domain is EPEVTQTPSHQVTQMGQEVILRCVPISNHLYFYWYRQILGQKVEFLVSFYNNEISEKSEIFDDQFSVERPDGSNFTLKIRSTKLEDSAMYFCASRLVDTQYFGPGTRLTVL.

The rearrangement links TRBV10-3 to TRBJ2-5; D call uncertain. V lost 10 bases and J lost 1, with 13 bases in between. This CDR3 has 13 residues. CDR1 is ENHRY, CDR2 SYGVKD, per germline. The CDR3 DNA sequence: TGTGCCACTTCGATAGCAGCCCAAGAGACCCAGTACTTC. Translating it yields CATSIAAQETQYF.

V and J are TRBV5-6 and TRBJ2-3; D remains unclear. Trimming shortened V by 2 bases and J by 4 bases, and 11 bases separated the two germline ends. The V gene's germline CDR1 is SGHDT and CDR2 YYEEEE. The CDR3 is 14 residues long. CDR3 bases: TGTGCCAGCAGCTTAATAGTCTCGGCAGATACGCAGTATTTT. Encoded protein: CASSLIVSADTQYF.

The CDR3 DNA follows: TGTGCCAGTAGTCTGGCCAGTTCCTCGGAGCACACCATATATTTT. Its protein product is CASSLASSSEHTIYF. The genes are TRBV19 and TRBJ1-3, with unresolved D. This CDR3 region has 15 residues. CDR1 is LNHDA and CDR2 is SQIVND in the germline V gene (reference sequence). Trimming pared 5 bases from V and 8 bases from J, leaving 19 bases between.

The gene calls are TRBV28 and TRBJ1-1; D is ambiguous. This CDR3 is 12 amino acids long. Germline V gene lookup returns CDR1 MDHEN and CDR2 SYDVKM. V lost 6 bases and J 7 bases, leaving 12 bases between the germline ends. The CDR3, as DNA: TGTGCCAGCAGCTATAACAGAGTTGAAGCTTTCTTT. This gives the protein CASSYNRVEAFF. The variable domain in full, with the rest retrieved from reference TRBV28 and TRBJ1-1, is DVKVTQSSRYLVKRTGEKVFLECVQDMDHENMFWYRQDPGLGLRLIYFSYDVKMKEKGDIPEGYSVSREKKERFSLILESASTNQTSMYLCASSYNRVEAFFGQGTRLTVV.

This clone has only one observation. The chain uses TRBV5-8 and TRBJ2-3, with D tentatively TRBD2 (6 bases). This CDR3 spans 14 amino acids. Germline CDR1 SGHTS, CDR2 YDEGEE. V was clipped by 0 bases and J by 3 bases, with 8 bases between them. The CDR3 coding sequence is TGTGCCAGCAGCTTGGTTGCGGGGACAGATACGCAGTATTTT. This gives the protein CASSLVAGTDTQYF.

A few counts support this clone. The V and J genes are TRBV4-1 and TRBJ1-5; D uncertain. The V and J ends lost 0 bases and 0 bases respectively, with 6 bases between them. Germline V gene lookup returns CDR1 MGHRA and CDR2 YSYEKL. The CDR3 spans 15 residues. The CDR3 loop reads CASSQEDYSNQPQHF. DNA for the CDR3: TGCGCCAGCAGCCAAGAAGATTATAGCAATCAGCCCCAGCATTTT.

V is TRBV7-8 and J is TRBJ2-2; weak D call: TRBD2 (6 bases). V was shortened by 2 bases and J by 7 bases, with 11 bases between the two germline ends. The CDR3 runs to 14 residues. Germline V gene lookup returns CDR1 SGHVS and CDR2 FQNEAQ. CDR3 region: CASSLLSGVGELFF. For the CDR3, the DNA is TGTGCCAGCAGCTTATTGTCGGGAGTCGGGGAGCTGTTTTTT. Using reference TRBV7-8 and TRBJ2-2 for the parts outside the CDR3, the full variable domain is GAGVSQSPRYKVAKRGQDVALRCDPISGHVSLFWYQQALGQGPEFLTYFQNEAQLDKSGLPSDRFFAERPEGSVSTLKIQRTQQEDSAVYLCASSLLSGVGELFFGEGSRLTVL.

The rearrangement links TRBV27 to TRBJ1-5; D not resolved. CDR1 is MNHEY, CDR2 SMNVEV, per germline (reference sequence). This CDR3 is 14 amino acids long. Trimming cost V 5 bases and J 2 bases, with 10 bases left between them. The CDR3 protein is CASSHSTGNQPQHF. CDR3 coding DNA: TGTGCCAGCAGTCACAGTACAGGCAATCAGCCCCAGCATTTT.